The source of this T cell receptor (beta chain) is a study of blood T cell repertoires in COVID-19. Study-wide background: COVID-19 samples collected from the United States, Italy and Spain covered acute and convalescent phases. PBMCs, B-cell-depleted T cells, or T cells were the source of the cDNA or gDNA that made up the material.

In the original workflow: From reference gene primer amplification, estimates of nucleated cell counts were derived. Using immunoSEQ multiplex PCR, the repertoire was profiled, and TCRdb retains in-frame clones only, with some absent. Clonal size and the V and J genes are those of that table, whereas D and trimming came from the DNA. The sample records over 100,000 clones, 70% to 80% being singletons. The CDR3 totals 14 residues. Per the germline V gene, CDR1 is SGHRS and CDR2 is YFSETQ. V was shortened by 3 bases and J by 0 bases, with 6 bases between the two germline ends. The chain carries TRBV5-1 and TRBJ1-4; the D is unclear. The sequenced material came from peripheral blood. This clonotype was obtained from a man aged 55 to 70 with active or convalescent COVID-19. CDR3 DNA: TGCGCCAGCAGCTCCGGGGCAACTAATGAAAAACTGTTTTTT. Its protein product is CASSSGATNEKLFF.